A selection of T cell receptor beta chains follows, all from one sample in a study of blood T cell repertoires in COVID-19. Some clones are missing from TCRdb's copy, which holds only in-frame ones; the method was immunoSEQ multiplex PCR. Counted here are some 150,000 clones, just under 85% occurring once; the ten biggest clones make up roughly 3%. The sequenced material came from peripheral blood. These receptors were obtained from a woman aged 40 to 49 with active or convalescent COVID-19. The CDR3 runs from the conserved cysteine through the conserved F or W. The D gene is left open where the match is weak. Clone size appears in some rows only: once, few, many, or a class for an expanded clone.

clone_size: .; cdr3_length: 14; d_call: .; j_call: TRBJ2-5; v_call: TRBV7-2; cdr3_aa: CASSLAGAGETQYF; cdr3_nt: TGTGCCAGCAGCTTAGCAGGGGCGGGGGAGACCCAGTACTTC
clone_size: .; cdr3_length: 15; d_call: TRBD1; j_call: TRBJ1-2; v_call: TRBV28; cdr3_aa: CASSLFEGQGAGYTF; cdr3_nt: TGTGCCAGCAGTTTATTTGAAGGACAGGGGGCTGGCTACACCTTC
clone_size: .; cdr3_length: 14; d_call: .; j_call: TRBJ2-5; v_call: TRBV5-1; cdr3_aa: CASSPSGTGETQYF; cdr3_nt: TGCGCCAGCAGCCCGTCGGGGACTGGGGAGACCCAGTACTTC
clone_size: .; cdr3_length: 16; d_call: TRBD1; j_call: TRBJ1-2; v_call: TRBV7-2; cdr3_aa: CASSLARDRPNYGYTF; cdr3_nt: TGTGCCAGCAGCTTAGCTCGGGACAGGCCTAACTATGGCTACACCTTC
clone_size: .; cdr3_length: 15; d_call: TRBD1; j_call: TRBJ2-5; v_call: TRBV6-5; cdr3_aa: CASSYKGANPETQYF; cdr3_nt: TGTGCCAGCAGTTATAAGGGGGCGAACCCAGAGACCCAGTACTTC
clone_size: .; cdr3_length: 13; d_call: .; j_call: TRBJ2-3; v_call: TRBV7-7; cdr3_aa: CASSSGTAPTQYF; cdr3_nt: TGTGCTAGCAGCTCGGGGACTGCGCCTACGCAGTATTTT
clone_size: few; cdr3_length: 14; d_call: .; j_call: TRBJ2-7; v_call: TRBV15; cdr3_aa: CATSRDRESYEQYF; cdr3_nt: TGTGCCACCAGCAGAGACAGGGAATCCTACGAGCAGTACTTC
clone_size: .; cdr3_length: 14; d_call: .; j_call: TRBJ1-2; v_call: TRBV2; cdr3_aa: CASSEFQGNYGYTF; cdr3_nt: TGTGCCAGCAGTGAATTTCAGGGTAACTATGGCTACACCTTC
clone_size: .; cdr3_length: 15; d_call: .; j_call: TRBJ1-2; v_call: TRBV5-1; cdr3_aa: CASSGGRSENYGYTF; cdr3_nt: TGCGCCAGCAGCGGGGGCCGTTCGGAGAACTATGGCTACACCTTC
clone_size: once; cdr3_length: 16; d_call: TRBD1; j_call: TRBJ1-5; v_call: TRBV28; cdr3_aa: CASSLSTGGRGRAQHF; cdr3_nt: TGTGCCAGCAGTTTATCGACAGGGGGCAGGGGGAGGGCCCAGCATTTT
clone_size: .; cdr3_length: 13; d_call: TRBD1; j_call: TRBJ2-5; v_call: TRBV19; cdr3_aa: CASSTLDREAQYF; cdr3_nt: TGTGCCAGTAGTACCCTCGACAGGGAAGCCCAGTACTTC
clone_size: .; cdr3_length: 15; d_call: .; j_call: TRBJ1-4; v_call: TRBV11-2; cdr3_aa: CASSPGRGGYEKLFF; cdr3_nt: TGTGCCAGCAGCCCCGGGCGGGGGGGGTATGAAAAACTGTTTTTT